These 10 T cell receptor beta chains were sequenced from one sample in a study of OX40 agonist ivuxolimab in advanced cancers. Measured with immunoSEQ multiplex PCR; TCRdb has only the in-frame clones, and not every one. The profile shows approximately 100,000 clones, 75% to 95% of them singletons. Sequences were derived from CD4+ or CD8+ T cells sorted from blood, sampled in a trial of the OX40 agonist ivuxolimab. The receptor set was obtained from an adult with an advanced solid tumor such as melanoma, head and neck, liver or kidney cancer.

This rearrangement joins TRBV7-9 to TRBJ2-2, with no clear D. This CDR3 is built from 17 residues. Germline lookup yields CDR1 SEHNR and CDR2 FQNEAQ (reference sequence). V lost 2 bases and J 4 bases, leaving 17 bases between the germline ends. CDR3 sequence reads: CASSLRRTPNSTGELFF. CDR3 coding DNA: TGTGCCAGCAGCTTAAGACGGACCCCCAACTCCACCGGGGAGCTGTTTTTT. Supplemented by reference TRBV7-9 and TRBJ2-2, the full variable domain reads DTGVSQNPRHKITKRGQNVTFRCDPISEHNRLYWYRQTLGQGPEFLTYFQNEAQLEKSRLLSDRFSAERPKGSFSTLEIQRTEQGDSAMYLCASSLRRTPNSTGELFFGEGSRLTVL.

The chain has TRBV29-1 and TRBJ2-1; D is perhaps TRBD1 (5 bases). Germline CDR1 is SQVTM and CDR2 is ANQGSEA. V lost 4 bases and J lost 5, with 6 bases in between. The CDR3 runs to 11 residues. The DNA for the CDR3 is TGCAGCGTTGGACAGAACAATGAGCAGTTCTTC. It is translated as CSVGQNNEQFF.

DNA of the CDR3: TGTGCCAGCAGCCAGGCCGACCGCCAAGGCACTGAAGCTTTCTTT. Protein product: CASSQADRQGTEAFF. The rearrangement uses TRBV4-2 and TRBJ1-1; D is ambiguous. Germline V gives CDR1 LGHNA, CDR2 YNFKEQ. Trimming cost V 3 bases and J 4 bases, with 15 bases left between them. The CDR3 is made up of 15 amino acids.

The V call is TRBV7-2, the J call TRBJ1-1; maybe TRBD1 (5 bases). The germline V and J ends were trimmed by 1 base and 0 bases, with 12 bases remaining between them. Germline V lookup: CDR1 SGHTA, CDR2 FQGNSA. CDR3 length: 16 residues. CDR3 nucleotide sequence: TGTGCCAGCAGCTTAGAGCGGGCCAGGGTGAACACTGAAGCTTTCTTT. This gives the protein CASSLERARVNTEAFF.

This chain links TRBV27 with TRBJ2-7; no definite D call. The CDR3 runs to 12 residues. Trimming pared 3 bases from V and 7 bases from J, leaving 10 bases between. Per germline, CDR1 MNHEY and CDR2 SMNVEV (reference sequence). As DNA, the CDR3 is TGTGCCAGCAGTTTCCCCCTGGGGGAGCAGTACTTC. Translated, it gives CASSFPLGEQYF.

The chain has TRBV9 and TRBJ2-1; a weak D match, TRBD1 (5 bases). Germline assignment: CDR1 SGDLS and CDR2 YYNGEE. V was trimmed by 0 bases and J by 3 bases, leaving 19 bases between them. The CDR3 is 18 amino acids. CDR3 nucleotide sequence: TGTGCCAGCAGCGTAGGGTTCGAGCCCAGGGTCTTCTACAATGAGCAGTTCTTC. This gives the protein CASSVGFEPRVFYNEQFF.

The chain combines TRBV7-2 with TRBJ1-4; no definite D call. The V end was cut by 1 base, the J end by 0 bases, with 3 bases between. The CDR3 totals 14 residues. Germline V gives CDR1 SGHTA, CDR2 FQGNSA. Here the CDR3 reads CASSLGATNEKLFF. The DNA for the CDR3 is TGTGCCAGCAGCTTAGGCGCAACTAATGAAAAACTGTTTTTT. The full variable domain, its missing parts supplied by reference TRBV7-2 and TRBJ1-4, is GAGVSQSPSNKVTEKGKDVELRCDPISGHTALYWYRQSLGQGLEFLIYFQGNSAPDKSGLPSDRFSAERTGGSVSTLTIQRTQQEDSAVYLCASSLGATNEKLFFGSGTQLSVL.

The sample holds one count of this clone. This rearrangement joins TRBV5-1 to TRBJ2-7; 9 nucleotides match TRBD1. The length of the CDR3 is 14 residues. The V and J ends lost 4 bases and 4 bases, in that order; junction bases with no gene match: 6. The V gene's germline CDR1 is SGHRS and CDR2 YFSETQ. DNA of the CDR3: TGCGCCAGCAGCATACAGGGGGCGAAGTACGAGCAGTACTTC. It translates to CASSIQGAKYEQYF.

The CDR3 here is CAISGAGGPDEQYF. CDR3 nucleotides: TGTGCCATCAGTGGAGCGGGGGGGCCGGATGAGCAGTACTTC. The chain joins TRBV10-3 to TRBJ2-7, with 10 bases aligning to TRBD2. Germline V gives CDR1 ENHRY, CDR2 SYGVKD. The CDR3 extends over 14 amino acids. The J segment lost 7 bases and the V segment lost 4 bases, leaving 7 bases of the junction unmatched.

V and J are TRBV10-3 and TRBJ1-5, with TRBD1 as a possible D gene (5 bases). This CDR3 region has 14 residues. Germline CDR1 ENHRY, CDR2 SYGVKD. The ends were cut back, 4 bases at V and 7 bases at J, with 14 bases in the middle. The CDR3 bases are TGTGCCATCAGTGTGGGGGGGACGGGGCAGCCCCAGCATTTT. It translates to CAISVGGTGQPQHF.